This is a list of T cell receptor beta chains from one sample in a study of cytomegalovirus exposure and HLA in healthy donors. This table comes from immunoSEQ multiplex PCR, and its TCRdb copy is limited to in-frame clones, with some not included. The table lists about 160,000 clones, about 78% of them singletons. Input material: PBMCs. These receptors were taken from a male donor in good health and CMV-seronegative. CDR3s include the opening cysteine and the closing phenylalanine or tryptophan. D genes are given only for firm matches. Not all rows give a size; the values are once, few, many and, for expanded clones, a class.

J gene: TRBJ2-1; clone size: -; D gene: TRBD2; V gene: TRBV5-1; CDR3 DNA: TGCGCCAGCACCTCTAGCGGGGCATACAATGAGCAGTTCTTC; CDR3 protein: CASTSSGAYNEQFF
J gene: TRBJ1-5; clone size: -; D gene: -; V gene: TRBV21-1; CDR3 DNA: TGTGCCAGCAGAGAAACTTTGAATCAGCCCCAGCATTTT; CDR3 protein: CASRETLNQPQHF
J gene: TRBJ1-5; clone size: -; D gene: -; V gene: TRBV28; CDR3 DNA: TGTGCCAGCTGGTCGCGGAATCAGCCCCAGCATTTT; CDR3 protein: CASWSRNQPQHF
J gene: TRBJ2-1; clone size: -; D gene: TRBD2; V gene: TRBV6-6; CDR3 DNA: TGTGCCAGCAGCAACCCAGCGGGGAGCTCCTACAATGAGCAGTTCTTC; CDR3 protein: CASSNPAGSSYNEQFF
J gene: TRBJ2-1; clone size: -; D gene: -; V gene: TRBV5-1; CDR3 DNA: TGCGCCAGCAGCTTTCAGGGCGATGAGCAGTTCTTC; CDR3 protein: CASSFQGDEQFF
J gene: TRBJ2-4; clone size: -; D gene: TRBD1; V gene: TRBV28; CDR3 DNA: TGTGCCAGCAGTGGGGGGACAGGCCGGTACATTCAGTACTTC; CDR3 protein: CASSGGTGRYIQYF
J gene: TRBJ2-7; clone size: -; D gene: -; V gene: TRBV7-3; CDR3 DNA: TGTGCCAGCAGCTTCGCAGGGAGGCTAGCCGACTCCTACGAGCAGTACTTC; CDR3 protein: CASSFAGRLADSYEQYF
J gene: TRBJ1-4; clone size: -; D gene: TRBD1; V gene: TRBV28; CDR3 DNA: TGTGCCAGCACCCAAACAGGGGCTGAAAAACTGTTTTTT; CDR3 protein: CASTQTGAEKLFF
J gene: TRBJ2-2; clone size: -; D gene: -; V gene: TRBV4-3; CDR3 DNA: TGCGCCAGCAGCCAAGGGAGTACGTACGGCGGGGAGCTGTTTTTT; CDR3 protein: CASSQGSTYGGELFF
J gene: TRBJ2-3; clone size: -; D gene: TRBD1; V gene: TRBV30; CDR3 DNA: TGTGCCTGGAGTAGGGACAGGGTCGCAGATACGCAGTATTTT; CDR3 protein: CAWSRDRVADTQYF
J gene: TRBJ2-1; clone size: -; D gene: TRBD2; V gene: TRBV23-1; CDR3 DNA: TGCGCCAGCAGTCAAGGGGAGTTGGGAATAAAGGAGCGGGGCTCCTACAATGAGCAGTTCTTC; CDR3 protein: CASSQGELGIKERGSYNEQFF
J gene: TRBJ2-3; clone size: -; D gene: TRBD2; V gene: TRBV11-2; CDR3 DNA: TGTGCCAGCAGCTTAGGGTCCGTGAGCGGGGGTGCAGATACGCAGTATTTT; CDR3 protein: CASSLGSVSGGADTQYF
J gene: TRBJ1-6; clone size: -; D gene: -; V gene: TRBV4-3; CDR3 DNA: TGCGCCAGCAGCCAAGAACAGGGTTATAATTCACCCCTCCACTTT; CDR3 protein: CASSQEQGYNSPLHF
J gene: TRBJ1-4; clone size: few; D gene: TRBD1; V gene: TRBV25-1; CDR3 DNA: TGTGCCAGCAGTGAATATAGAGGACAGGGTAATGAAAAACTGTTTTTT; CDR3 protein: CASSEYRGQGNEKLFF
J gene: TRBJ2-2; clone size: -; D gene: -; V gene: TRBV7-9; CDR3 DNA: TGTGCCAGCAGCTTTCTACAGGGCAGCACCGGGGAGCTGTTTTTT; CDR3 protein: CASSFLQGSTGELFF
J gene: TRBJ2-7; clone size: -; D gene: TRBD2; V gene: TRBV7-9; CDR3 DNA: TGTGCCAGCCGGAGCGGGGACTACGAGCAGTACTTC; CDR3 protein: CASRSGDYEQYF
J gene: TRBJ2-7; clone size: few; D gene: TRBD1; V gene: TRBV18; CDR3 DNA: TGTGCCAGCTCCGCGACAGGGGCATCCTACGAGCAGTACTTC; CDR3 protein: CASSATGASYEQYF
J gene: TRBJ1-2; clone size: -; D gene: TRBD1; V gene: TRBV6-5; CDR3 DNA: TGTGCCAGCAGTTTATCCGACAGGGCCGGCTACACCTTC; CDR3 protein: CASSLSDRAGYTF
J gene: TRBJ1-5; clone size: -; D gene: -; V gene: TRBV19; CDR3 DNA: TGTGCCAGTAGTATGGGCTCCGGATATAGCAATCAGCCCCAGCATTTT; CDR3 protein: CASSMGSGYSNQPQHF
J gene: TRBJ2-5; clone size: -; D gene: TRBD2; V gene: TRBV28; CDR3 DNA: TGTGCCAGCAGTCTCCCACTAGCGGCCCAAGAGACCCAGTACTTC; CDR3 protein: CASSLPLAAQETQYF
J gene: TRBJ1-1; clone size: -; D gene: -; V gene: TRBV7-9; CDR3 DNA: TGTGCCAGCAGTCAATCGGGGAACACTGAAGCTTTCTTT; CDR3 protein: CASSQSGNTEAFF
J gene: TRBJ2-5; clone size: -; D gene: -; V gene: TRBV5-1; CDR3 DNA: TGCGCCAGCAGCTTGGGGCAGGTGGAGACCCAGTACTTC; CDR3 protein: CASSLGQVETQYF
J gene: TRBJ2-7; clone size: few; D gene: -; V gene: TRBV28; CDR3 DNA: TGTGCCAGCAGTCAGCGATACGAGCAGTACTTC; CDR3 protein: CASSQRYEQYF
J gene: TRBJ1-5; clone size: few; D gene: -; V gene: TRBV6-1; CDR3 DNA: TGTGCCAGTGACAGGATAGGAAATCAGCCCCAGCATTTT; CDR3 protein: CASDRIGNQPQHF
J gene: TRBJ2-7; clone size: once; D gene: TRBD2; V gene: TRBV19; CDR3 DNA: TGTGCCAGTAGTATAAGCAGCGGGAGCTACGAGCAGTACTTC; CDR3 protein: CASSISSGSYEQYF
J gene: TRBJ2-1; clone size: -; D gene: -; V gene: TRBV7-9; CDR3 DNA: TGTGCCAGCAGCTTAGCGGGGGCCCGTACTTACAATGAGCAGTTCTTC; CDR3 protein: CASSLAGARTYNEQFF
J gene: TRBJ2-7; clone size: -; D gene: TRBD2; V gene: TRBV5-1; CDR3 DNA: TGCGCCAGCGCCGTAAACGCGGGAGTCCACTACGAGCAGTACTTC; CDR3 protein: CASAVNAGVHYEQYF
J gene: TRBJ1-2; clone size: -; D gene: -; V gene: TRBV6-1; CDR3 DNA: TGTGCCAGCAGTGTCGAGGGCATCGGTTATGGCTACACCTTC; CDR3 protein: CASSVEGIGYGYTF
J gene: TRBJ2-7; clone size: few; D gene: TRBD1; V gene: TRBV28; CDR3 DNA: TGTGCCAGCAGTTTCCCCGGGACAGGGGTTAACGAGCAGTACTTC; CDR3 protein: CASSFPGTGVNEQYF
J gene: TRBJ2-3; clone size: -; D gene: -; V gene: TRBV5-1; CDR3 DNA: TGCGCCAGCAGCTTGGGTCAGGGAGGAGATACGCAGTATTTT; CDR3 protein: CASSLGQGGDTQYF
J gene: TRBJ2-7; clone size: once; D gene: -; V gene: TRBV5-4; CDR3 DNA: TGTGCCAGCAGCTTGGGCGGGTGGGAGCAGTACTTC; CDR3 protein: CASSLGGWEQYF
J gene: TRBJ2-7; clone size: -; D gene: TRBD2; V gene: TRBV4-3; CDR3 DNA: TGCGCCAGCAGCCAAGAGGGACTAGCGGGTTCCTACGAGCAGTACTTC; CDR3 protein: CASSQEGLAGSYEQYF
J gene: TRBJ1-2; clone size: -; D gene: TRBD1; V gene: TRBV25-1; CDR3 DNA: TGTGCCAGCAGTACCACAGGGGTAGAATATGGCTACACCTTC; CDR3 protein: CASSTTGVEYGYTF
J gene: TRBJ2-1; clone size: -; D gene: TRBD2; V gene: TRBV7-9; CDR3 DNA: TGTGCCAGCAGCCCCGGGACTAGTGATGAGCAGTTCTTC; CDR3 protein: CASSPGTSDEQFF
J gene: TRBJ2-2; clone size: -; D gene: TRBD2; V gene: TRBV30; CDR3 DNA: TGTGCCTGTAGTAAGCGGGGCTTGAACACCGGGGAGCTGTTTTTT; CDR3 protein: CACSKRGLNTGELFF
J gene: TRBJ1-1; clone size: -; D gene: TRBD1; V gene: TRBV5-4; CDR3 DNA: TGTGCCAGCAGCTTACAGGGGGCTGAAGCTTTCTTT; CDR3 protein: CASSLQGAEAFF
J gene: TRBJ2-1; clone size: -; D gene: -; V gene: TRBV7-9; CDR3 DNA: TGTGCCAGCAGCCTTGACAGGTCCTACAATGAGCAGTTCTTC; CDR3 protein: CASSLDRSYNEQFF
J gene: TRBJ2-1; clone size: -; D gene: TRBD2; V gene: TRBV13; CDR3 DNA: TGTGCCAGCAGCCTCAATAGCGGGGGCCCCAATGAGCAGTTCTTC; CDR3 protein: CASSLNSGGPNEQFF
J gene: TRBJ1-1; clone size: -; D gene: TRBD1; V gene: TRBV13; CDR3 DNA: TGTGCCAGCAGCCCAACGTTGGACAGGCCTCCACAAGCTTTCTTT; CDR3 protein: CASSPTLDRPPQAFF
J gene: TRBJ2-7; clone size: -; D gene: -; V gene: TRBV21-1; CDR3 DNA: TGTGCCAGCAGCATGGGGACAGGGAGGGCCCACGAGCAGTACTTC; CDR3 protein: CASSMGTGRAHEQYF
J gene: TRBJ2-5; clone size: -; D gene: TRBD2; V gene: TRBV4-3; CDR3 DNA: TGCGCCAGCAGCCAAGCGACGGCGGGGGGCCAGACCCAGTACTTC; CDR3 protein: CASSQATAGGQTQYF
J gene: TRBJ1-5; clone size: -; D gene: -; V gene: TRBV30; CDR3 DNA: TGTGCCTGGAGCACAGGGAGTCAGCCCCAGCATTTT; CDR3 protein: CAWSTGSQPQHF